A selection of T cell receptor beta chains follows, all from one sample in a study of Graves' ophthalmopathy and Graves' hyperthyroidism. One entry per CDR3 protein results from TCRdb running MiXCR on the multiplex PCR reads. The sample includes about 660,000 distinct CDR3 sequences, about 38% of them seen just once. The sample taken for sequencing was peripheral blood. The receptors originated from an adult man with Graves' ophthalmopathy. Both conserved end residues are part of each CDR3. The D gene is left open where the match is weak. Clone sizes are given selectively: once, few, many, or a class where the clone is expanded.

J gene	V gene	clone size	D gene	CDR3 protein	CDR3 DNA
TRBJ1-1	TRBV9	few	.	CASSVDEGVNTEAFF	TGTGCTAGCAGCGTAGACGAGGGGGTGAACACTGAAGCTTTCTTT
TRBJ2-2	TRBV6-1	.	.	CASSELLGALNTGELFF	TGTGCCAGCAGTGAACTTCTAGGGGCACTCAACACCGGGGAGCTGTTTTTT
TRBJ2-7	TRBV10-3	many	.	CAISDRTGYQQYF	TGTGCCATCAGTGACCGAACAGGGTACCAGCAGTACTTC
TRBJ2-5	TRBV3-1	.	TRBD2	CASSQDHPSGTRGETQYF	TGTGCCAGCAGCCAAGATCACCCTAGCGGGACCAGAGGGGAGACCCAGTACTTC
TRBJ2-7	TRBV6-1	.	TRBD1	CASERTGGYEQYF	TGTGCCAGCGAAAGGACAGGGGGCTACGAGCAGTACTTC
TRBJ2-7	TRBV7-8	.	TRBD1	CASSYGQGELYF	TGTGCCAGCAGCTACGGACAGGGAGAGCTGTACTTC
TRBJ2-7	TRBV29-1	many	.	CSVERAGDSYEQYF	TGCAGCGTTGAACGGGCAGGGGACTCCTACGAGCAGTACTTC
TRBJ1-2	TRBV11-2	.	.	CASSQDYTSYGTDSYGYTF	TGTGCCAGCAGCCAAGATTACACGTCGTATGGGACTGACTCCTATGGCTACACCTTC
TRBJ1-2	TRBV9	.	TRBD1	CASSATGQGVDGYTF	TGTGCCAGCAGCGCTACTGGACAGGGGGTCGATGGCTACACCTTC
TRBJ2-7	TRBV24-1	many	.	CATSDFNRSLTYEQYF	TGTGCCACCAGTGACTTCAACAGGTCCCTCACCTACGAGCAGTACTTC
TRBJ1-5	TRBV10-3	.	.	CAISESEGGQPQHF	TGTGCCATCAGTGAGTCCGAGGGGGGGCAGCCCCAGCATTTT
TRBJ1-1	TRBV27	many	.	CASSSGANTEAFF	TGTGCCAGCAGCTCCGGGGCGAACACTGAAGCTTTCTTT
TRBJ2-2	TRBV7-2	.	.	CASSLSLGAGSIGELFF	TGTGCCAGCAGCTTATCCTTGGGAGCAGGTTCTATCGGGGAGCTGTTTTTT
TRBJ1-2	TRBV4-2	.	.	CASSQMGGENYGYTF	TGTGCCAGCAGCCAGATGGGTGGGGAGAACTATGGCTACACCTTC
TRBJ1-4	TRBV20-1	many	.	CSASGQASEKLFF	TGCAGTGCCAGCGGACAAGCTAGCGAAAAACTGTTTTTT
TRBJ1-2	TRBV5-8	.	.	CASSFSTSGNYGYTF	TGTGCCAGCAGCTTTAGCACCTCCGGGAACTATGGCTACACCTTC
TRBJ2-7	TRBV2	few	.	CASSDLAGSRYEQYF	TGTGCCAGCAGTGACTTGGCAGGGAGTAGGTACGAGCAGTACTTC